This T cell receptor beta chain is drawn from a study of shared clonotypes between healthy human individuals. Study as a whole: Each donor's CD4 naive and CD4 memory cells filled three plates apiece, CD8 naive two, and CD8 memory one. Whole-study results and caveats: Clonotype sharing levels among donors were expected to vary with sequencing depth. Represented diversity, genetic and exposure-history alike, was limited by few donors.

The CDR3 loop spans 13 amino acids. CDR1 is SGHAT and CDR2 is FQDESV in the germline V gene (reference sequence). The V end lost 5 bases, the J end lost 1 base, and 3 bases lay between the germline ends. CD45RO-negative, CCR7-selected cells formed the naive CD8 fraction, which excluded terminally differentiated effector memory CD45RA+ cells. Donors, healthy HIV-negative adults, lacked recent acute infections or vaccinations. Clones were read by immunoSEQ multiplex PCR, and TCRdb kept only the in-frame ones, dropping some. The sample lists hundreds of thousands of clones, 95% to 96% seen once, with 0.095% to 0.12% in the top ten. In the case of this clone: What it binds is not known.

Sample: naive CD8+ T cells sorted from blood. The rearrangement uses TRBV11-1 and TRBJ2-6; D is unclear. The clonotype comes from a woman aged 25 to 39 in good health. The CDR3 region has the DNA TGTGCCAGCAGCCAGTCTGGGGCCAACGTCCTGACTTTC. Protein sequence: CASSQSGANVLTF.